These 11 T cell receptor beta chains share one sample of origin, sequenced in a study of blood T cell repertoires in COVID-19 (dated by TCRdb to the early 2020s). The method was the immunoSEQ multiplex PCR assay. Here the immuneACCESS table is served through TCRdb, limited to in-frame sequences with V and J called. Missing clones are a known gap in these copies; in checked studies unresolved V genes cover under half, and the rest lacks a known reason. The sample has under 300,000 clones on record, approximately 87% of them singletons. 3.5% to 5.5% of the sample goes to the ten largest clones. The sequenced material came from peripheral blood. Every receptor here comes from a man aged 55 to 69 who had recovered from COVID-19.

The chain has TRBV7-3 and TRBJ1-5; D gene uncertain. The V gene's germline CDR1 is SGHTA and CDR2 FQGTGA. Trimming took off 5 bases at V and 0 bases at J, with 11 bases between the two ends. The CDR3 runs 15 residues. The CDR3 DNA reads TGTGCCAGCAGCCCCCTCTTGTGTAGCAATCAGCCCCAGCATTTT. It yields the protein CASSPLLCSNQPQHF. The whole variable domain, remainder taken from reference TRBV7-3 and TRBJ1-5, is GAGVSQTPSNKVTEKGKYVELRCDPISGHTALYWYRQSLGQGPEFLIYFQGTGAADDSGLPNDRFFAVRPEGSVSTLKIQRTERGDSAVYLCASSPLLCSNQPQHFGDGTRLSIL.

CDR3 nucleotides: TGTGCCAGCAGTTCCATAGCGGGAGTCGTCAATGAGCAGTTCTTC. Protein sequence: CASSSIAGVVNEQFF. The chain joins TRBV6-5 to TRBJ2-1, with TRBD2 identical over 9 bases. The CDR3 extends over 15 amino acids. Trimming took 4 bases from V and 6 from J; bases not matched to a gene: 7. Germline lookup yields CDR1 MNHEY and CDR2 SVGAGI.

V usage is TRBV6-6 and J usage is TRBJ2-5, with D perhaps matching TRBD2 (6 bases). The CDR3 has 16 amino acids. The germline gives CDR1 MNHNY, CDR2 SVGAGI (reference sequence). Trimming removed 0 bases at V and 0 bases at J, with 11 bases between. CDR3 residues: CASSYSSGGNQETQYF. DNA for the CDR3: TGTGCCAGCAGTTACTCGAGTGGGGGGAACCAAGAGACCCAGTACTTC.

This chain joins TRBV12-3 or TRBV12-4 and TRBJ2-1, with TRBD2 as a possible D gene (6 bases). This CDR3 spans 13 amino acids. V gave up 6 bases and J gave up 8 bases, with 14 bases separating them. CDR3 bases: TGTGCCAGCAGCCATCTACTAGCACATGAGCAGTTCTTC. It specifies CASSHLLAHEQFF.

The DNA of the CDR3 is TGCGCCAGCAGTGATAGGGGAGAGCAGTTCTTC. Translation gives CASSDRGEQFF. V gene TRBV10-1 combines with J gene TRBJ2-1; a weak D match, TRBD1 (5 bases). The germline CDR1 and CDR2 sequences are WNHNN and SYGVQD (reference sequence). CDR3 length equals 11 residues. V was pared by 3 bases and J by 10 bases, with 7 bases between.

The chain combines TRBV5-1 with TRBJ2-1; D is undetermined. Per the germline V gene, CDR1 is SGHRS and CDR2 is YFSETQ. Trimming removed 4 bases at V and 10 bases at J, with 9 bases between. The CDR3 runs 11 residues. As DNA, the CDR3 is TGCGCCAGCAGCCGAAACGAGGAGCAGTTCTTC. Protein: CASSRNEEQFF.

V is TRBV10-2 and J is TRBJ1-5; TRBD1 matches 8 bases. Germline loops: CDR1 WSHSY, CDR2 SAAADI. The CDR3 consists of 16 residues. The J segment lost 4 bases and the V segment lost 4 bases, leaving 9 bases of the junction unmatched. The CDR3 bases are TGCGCCAGCAGTGGTGGCAGGGGGCCATCAAATCAGCCCCAGCATTTT. Its protein is CASSGGRGPSNQPQHF.

The chain carries TRBV28 and TRBJ1-2, with D hard to call. V shed 3 bases and J shed 8 bases, with 19 bases lying between them. CDR3 length: 15 amino acids. The germline V gene encodes CDR1 MDHEN and CDR2 SYDVKM. The CDR3 DNA sequence: TGTGCCAGCAGTTTGGGAGCTGGCAACCGCGAAGGCTACACCTTC. Protein: CASSLGAGNREGYTF.

The rearrangement links TRBV5-1 to TRBJ1-6; D is perhaps TRBD1 (6 bases). The CDR3 is 15 amino acids. CDR1 and CDR2 from the germline V gene are SGHRS and YFSETQ. The germline V and J ends were trimmed by 3 bases and 5 bases, with 12 bases remaining between them. The DNA for the CDR3 is TGCGCCAGCAGCTCCACAGGGTTCAATAATTCACCCCTCCACTTT. Translation gives CASSSTGFNNSPLHF.

V is TRBV9 and J is TRBJ1-1, with TRBD1 matching over 9 bases. The CDR3 contains 13 residues. CDR1 SGDLS and CDR2 YYNGEE come from the germline V gene. J was trimmed by 8 bases and V by 1 base; bases with no gene match: 3. The DNA for the CDR3 is TGTGCCAGCAGCGTATGGGACAGGGACGAAGCTTTCTTT. Amino acids: CASSVWDRDEAFF.

The chain uses TRBV3-1 (or the pseudogene TRBV3-2) and TRBJ1-3; 9 bases align to TRBD1. This CDR3 comprises 17 residues. V lost 2 bases and J lost 2; bases outside the gene matches: 7. Germline CDR1 LGHDT, CDR2 YNNKEL (reference sequence). The CDR3 nucleotides are TGTGCCAGCAGCCAACGCGGACAGGGGAGGACTGGAAACACCATATATTTT. Amino acids: CASSQRGQGRTGNTIYF.